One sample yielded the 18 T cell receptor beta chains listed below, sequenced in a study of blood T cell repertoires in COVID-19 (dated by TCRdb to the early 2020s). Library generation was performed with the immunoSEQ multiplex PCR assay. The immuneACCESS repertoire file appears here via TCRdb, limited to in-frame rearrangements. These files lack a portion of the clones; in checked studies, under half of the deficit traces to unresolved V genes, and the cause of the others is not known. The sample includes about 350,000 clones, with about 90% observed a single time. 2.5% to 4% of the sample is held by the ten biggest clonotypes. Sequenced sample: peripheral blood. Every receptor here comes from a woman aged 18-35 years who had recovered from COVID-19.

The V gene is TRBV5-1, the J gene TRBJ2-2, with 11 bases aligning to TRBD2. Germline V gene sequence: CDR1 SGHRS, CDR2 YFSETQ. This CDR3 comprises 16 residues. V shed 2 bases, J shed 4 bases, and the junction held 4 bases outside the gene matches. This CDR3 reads CASSFGSGRATGELFF. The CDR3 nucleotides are TGCGCCAGCAGCTTTGGTAGCGGGAGGGCCACCGGGGAGCTGTTTTTT.

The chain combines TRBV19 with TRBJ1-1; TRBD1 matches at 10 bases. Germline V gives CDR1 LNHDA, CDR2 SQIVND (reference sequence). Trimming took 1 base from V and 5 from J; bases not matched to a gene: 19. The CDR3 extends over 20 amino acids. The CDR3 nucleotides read TGTGCCAGTAGTATAGGGCCCTACGATTCGCGACAGGGGGCGCATACTGAAGCTTTCTTT. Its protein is CASSIGPYDSRQGAHTEAFF. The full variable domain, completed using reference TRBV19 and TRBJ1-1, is DGGITQSPKYLFRKEGQNVTLSCEQNLNHDAMYWYRQDPGQGLRLIYYSQIVNDFQKGDIAEGYSVSREKKESFPLTVTSAQKNPTAFYLCASSIGPYDSRQGAHTEAFFGQGTRLTVV.

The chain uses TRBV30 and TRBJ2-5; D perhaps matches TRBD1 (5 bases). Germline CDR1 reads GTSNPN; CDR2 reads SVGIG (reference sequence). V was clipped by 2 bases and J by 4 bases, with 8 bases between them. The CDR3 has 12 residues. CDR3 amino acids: CAWSWQGETQYF. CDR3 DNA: TGTGCCTGGAGTTGGCAGGGAGAGACCCAGTACTTC.

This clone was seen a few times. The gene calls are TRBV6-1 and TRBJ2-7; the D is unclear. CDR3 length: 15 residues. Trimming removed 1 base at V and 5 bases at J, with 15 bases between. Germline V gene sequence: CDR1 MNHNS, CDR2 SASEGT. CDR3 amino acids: CASSEGAITLHEQYV. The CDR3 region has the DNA TGTGCCAGCAGTGAAGGAGCGATAACCCTCCACGAGCAGTACGTC.

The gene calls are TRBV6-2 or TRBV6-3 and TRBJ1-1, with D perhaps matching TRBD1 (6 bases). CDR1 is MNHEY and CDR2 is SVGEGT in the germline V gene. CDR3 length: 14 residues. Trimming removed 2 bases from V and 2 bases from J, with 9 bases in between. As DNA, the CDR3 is TGTGCCAGCAGTTACGAAGGGGGAAACACTGAAGCTTTCTTT. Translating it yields CASSYEGGNTEAFF.

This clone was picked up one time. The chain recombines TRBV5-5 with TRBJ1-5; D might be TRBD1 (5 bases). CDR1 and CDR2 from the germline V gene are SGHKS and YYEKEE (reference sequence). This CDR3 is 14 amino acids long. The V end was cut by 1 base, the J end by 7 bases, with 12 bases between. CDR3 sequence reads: CASSLYTGEQPQHF. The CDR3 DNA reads TGTGCCAGCAGCTTGTACACGGGGGAACAGCCCCAGCATTTT.

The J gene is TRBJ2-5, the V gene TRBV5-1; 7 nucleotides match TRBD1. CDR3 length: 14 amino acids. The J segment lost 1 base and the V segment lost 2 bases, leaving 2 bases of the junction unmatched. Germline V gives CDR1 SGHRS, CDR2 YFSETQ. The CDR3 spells CASSFRDSQETQYF. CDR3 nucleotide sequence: TGCGCCAGCAGCTTCCGGGACAGCCAAGAGACCCAGTACTTC.

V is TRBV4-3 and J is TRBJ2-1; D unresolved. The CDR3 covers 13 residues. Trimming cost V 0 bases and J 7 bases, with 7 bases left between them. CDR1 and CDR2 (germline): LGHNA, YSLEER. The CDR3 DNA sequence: TGCGCCAGCAGCCAAGATCGCACAAATGAGCAGTTCTTC. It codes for CASSQDRTNEQFF.

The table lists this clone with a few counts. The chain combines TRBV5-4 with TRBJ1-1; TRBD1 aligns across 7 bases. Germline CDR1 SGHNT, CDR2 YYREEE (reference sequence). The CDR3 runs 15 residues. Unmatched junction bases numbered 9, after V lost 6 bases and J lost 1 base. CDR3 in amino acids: CASKRPGQRNTEAFF. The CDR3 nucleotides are TGTGCCAGCAAAAGACCGGGACAGAGGAACACTGAAGCTTTCTTT.

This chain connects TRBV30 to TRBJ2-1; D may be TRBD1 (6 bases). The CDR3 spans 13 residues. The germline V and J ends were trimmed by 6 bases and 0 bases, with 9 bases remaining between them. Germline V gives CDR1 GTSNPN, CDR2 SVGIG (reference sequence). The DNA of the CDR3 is TGTGCCTGCAACAGGGCCTCCTACAATGAGCAGTTCTTC. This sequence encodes CACNRASYNEQFF.

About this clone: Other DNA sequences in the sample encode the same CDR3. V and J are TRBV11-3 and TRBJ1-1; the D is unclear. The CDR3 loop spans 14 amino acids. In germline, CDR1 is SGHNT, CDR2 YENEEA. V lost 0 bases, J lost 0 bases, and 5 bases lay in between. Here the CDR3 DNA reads TGTGCCAGCAGCTTAGATCCAGTGAACACTGAAGCTTTCTTT. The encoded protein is CASSLDPVNTEAFF. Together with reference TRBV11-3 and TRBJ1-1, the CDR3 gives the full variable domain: EAGVVQSPRYKIIEKKQPVAFWCNPISGHNTLYWYLQNLGQGPELLIRYENEEAVDDSQLPKDRFSAERLKGVDSTLKIQPAELGDSAVYLCASSLDPVNTEAFFGQGTRLTVV.

CDR3 coding DNA: TGTGCCAGCAGCAGAGGACAGGGGGGGGGAGGCACTGAAGCTTTCTTT. Residues: CASSRGQGGGGTEAFF. This sequence joins TRBV7-2 and TRBJ1-1; 10 bases align to TRBD1. The CDR3 is made up of 16 amino acids. CDR1 SGHTA and CDR2 FQGNSA come from the germline V gene. The junction had 10 bases not matched to a gene; V was cut back by 5 bases and J by 4 bases.

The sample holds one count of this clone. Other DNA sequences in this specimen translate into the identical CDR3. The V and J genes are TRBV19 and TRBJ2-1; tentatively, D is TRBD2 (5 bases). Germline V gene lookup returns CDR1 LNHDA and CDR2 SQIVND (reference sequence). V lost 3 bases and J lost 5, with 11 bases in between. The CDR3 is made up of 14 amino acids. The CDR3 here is CASSIGGGNNEQFF. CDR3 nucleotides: TGTGCCAGTAGTATTGGCGGAGGAAACAATGAGCAGTTCTTC.

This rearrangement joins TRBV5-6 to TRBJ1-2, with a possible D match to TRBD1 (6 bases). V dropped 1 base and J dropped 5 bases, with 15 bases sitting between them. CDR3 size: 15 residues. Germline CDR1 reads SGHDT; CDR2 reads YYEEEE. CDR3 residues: CASSLFNRENYGYTF. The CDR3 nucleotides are TGTGCCAGCAGCTTGTTTAACAGGGAGAATTATGGCTACACCTTC.

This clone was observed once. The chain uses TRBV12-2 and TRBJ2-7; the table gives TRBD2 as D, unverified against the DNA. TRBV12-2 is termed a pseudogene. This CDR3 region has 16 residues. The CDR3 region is CASRPWGLADPYEQYV. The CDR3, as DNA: TGTGCAAGTCGCCCCTGGGGGCTAGCGGACCCCTACGAGCAGTACGTC.

DNA for the CDR3: TGTGCCAGCAGCCGACATACGACAGGGCCCAATGAAGCTTTCTTT. Encoded protein: CASSRHTTGPNEAFF. This chain links TRBV6-5 with TRBJ1-1; 7 bases are shared with TRBD1. Germline CDR1 MNHEY, CDR2 SVGAGI. The CDR3 sequence is 15 residues long. J lost 7 bases, V lost 6 bases, and 14 bases had no gene match.

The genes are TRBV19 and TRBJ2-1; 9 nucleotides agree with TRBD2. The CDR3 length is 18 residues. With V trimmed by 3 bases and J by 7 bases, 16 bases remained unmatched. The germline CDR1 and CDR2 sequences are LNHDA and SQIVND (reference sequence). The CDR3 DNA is TGTGCCAGTAGTATGGCCGGGACTAGCCTATTAGCGGGGAATGAGCAGTTCTTC. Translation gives CASSMAGTSLLAGNEQFF.

The chain's CDR3 is CASSHDREWGYTF. CDR3 sequence (DNA): TGCGCCAGCAGCCACGACAGGGAATGGGGCTACACCTTC. The V call is TRBV10-1, the J call TRBJ1-2; TRBD1 aligns across 7 bases. This CDR3 contains 13 residues. Germline V gene sequence: CDR1 WNHNN, CDR2 SYGVQD (reference sequence). V dropped 6 bases and J dropped 8; count of bases not matched to a gene: 9.